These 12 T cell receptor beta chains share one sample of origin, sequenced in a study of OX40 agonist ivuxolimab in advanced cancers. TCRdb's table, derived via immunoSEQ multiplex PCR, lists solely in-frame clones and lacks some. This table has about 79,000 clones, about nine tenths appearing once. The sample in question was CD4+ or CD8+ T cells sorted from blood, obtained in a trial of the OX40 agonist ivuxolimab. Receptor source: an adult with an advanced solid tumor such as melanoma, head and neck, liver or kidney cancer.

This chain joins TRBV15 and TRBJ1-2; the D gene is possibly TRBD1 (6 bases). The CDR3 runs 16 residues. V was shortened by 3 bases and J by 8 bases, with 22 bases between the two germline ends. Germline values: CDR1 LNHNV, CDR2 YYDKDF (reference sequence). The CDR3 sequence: CATSSSTGMGRYGYTF. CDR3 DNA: TGTGCCACCAGCAGCTCAACAGGGATGGGTCGGTACGGCTACACCTTC. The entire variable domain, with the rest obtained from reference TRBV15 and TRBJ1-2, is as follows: DAMVIQNPRYQVTQFGKPVTLSCSQTLNHNVMYWYQQKSSQAPKLLFHYYDKDFNNEADTPDNFQSRRPNTSFCFLDIRSPGLGDTAMYLCATSSSTGMGRYGYTFGSGTRLTVV.

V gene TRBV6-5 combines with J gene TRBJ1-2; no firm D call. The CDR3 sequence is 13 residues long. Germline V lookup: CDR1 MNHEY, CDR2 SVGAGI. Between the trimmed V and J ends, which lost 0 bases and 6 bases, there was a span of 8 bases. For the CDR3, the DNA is TGTGCCAGCAGTTACTCGGGGTGGAATGGCTACACCTTC. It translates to CASSYSGWNGYTF.

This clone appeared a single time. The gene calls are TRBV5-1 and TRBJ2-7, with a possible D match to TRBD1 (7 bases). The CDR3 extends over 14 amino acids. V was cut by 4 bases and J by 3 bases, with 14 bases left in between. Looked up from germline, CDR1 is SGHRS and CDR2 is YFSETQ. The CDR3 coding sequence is TGCGCCAGCAGCATAGGAGGGGGCAACTACGAGCAGTACTTC. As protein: CASSIGGGNYEQYF.

DNA for the CDR3: TGTGCCAGCAGCAAAGCCAGTTTCGTCCCACTTATGAACACTGAAGCTTTCTTT. This codes for CASSKASFVPLMNTEAFF. This rearrangement joins TRBV21-1 to TRBJ1-1. TRBV21-1 corresponds to a pseudogene. The CDR3 is 18 amino acids.

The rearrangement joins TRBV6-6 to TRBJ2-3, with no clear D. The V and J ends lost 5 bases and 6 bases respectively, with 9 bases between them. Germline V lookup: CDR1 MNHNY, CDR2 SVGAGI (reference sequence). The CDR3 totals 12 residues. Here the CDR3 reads CASSEPPDTQYF. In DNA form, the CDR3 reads TGTGCCAGCAGTGAGCCCCCCGATACGCAGTATTTT.

The CDR3 spells CAISKGQGGTDTQYF. CDR3 nucleotides: TGTGCCATCAGTAAGGGGCAGGGTGGGACAGATACGCAGTATTTT. The V gene is TRBV10-3, the J gene TRBJ2-3; TRBD1 might be the D (5 bases). The germline V gene encodes CDR1 ENHRY and CDR2 SYGVKD. The CDR3 runs to 15 residues. V gave up 5 bases and J gave up 3 bases, with 15 bases separating them.

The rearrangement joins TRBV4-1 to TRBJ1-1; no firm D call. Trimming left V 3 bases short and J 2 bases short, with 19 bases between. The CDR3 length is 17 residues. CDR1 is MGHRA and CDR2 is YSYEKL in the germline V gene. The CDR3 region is CASSHKDGWGTNTEAFF. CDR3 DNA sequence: TGCGCCAGCAGCCATAAAGACGGGTGGGGAACAAACACTGAAGCTTTCTTT.

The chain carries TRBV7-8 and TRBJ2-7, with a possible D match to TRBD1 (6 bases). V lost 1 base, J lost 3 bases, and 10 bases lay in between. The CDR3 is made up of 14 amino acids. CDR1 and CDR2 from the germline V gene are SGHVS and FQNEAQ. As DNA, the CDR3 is TGTGCCAGCAGCTTAGATAGAGGGGGCTACGAGCAGTACTTC. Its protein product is CASSLDRGGYEQYF.

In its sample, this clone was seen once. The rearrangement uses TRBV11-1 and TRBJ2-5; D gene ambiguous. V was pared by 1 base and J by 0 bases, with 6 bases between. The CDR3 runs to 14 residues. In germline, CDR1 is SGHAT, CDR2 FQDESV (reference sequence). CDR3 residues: CASSLGPYQETQYF. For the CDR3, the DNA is TGTGCCAGCAGCTTAGGGCCGTACCAAGAGACCCAGTACTTC.

As DNA, the CDR3 is TGCAGCACAGTCCAGGGCTACGAGCAGTACTTC. Protein product: CSTVQGYEQYF. The chain combines TRBV29-1 with TRBJ2-7; D possibly corresponds to TRBD1 (5 bases). Trimming removed 8 bases at V and 3 bases at J, with 11 bases between. The germline gives CDR1 SQVTM, CDR2 ANQGSEA. The length of the CDR3 is 11 residues.

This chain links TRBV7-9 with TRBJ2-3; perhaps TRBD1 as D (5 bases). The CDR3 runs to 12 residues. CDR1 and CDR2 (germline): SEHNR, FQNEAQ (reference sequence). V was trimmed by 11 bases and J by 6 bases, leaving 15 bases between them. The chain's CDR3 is CAGNWGPDTQYF. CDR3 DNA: TGTGCCGGTAATTGGGGCCCGGATACGCAGTATTTT.

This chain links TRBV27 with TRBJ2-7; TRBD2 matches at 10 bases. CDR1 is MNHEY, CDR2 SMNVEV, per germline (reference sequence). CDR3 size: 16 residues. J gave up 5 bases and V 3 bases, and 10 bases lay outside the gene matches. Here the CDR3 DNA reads TGTGCCAGCAGTTTGGGAATAGCGGGGGGTCTCCACGAGCAGTACTTC. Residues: CASSLGIAGGLHEQYF.